The clone carrying this T cell receptor beta chain was seen more than once but under ten times. Its antigen is unidentified. Quantitative 5'-RACE was performed with molecular barcodes, and it yielded the TCR beta libraries. From the 5' RACE reads, TCRdb called clonotypes with MiXCR, one entry per CDR3 protein. The repertoire holds 300,000 to 350,000 distinct CDR3 sequences, with 20% to 25% as singletons. V lost 5 bases to trimming and J lost 7 bases; unmatched junction nucleotides: 5. The CDR3 spans 14 residues. This sample was included in a study of CD8 T cells in ankylosing spondylitis. Findings and limits, study-wide: Clones that were linked to disease were CD8+ and were relatively rare in peripheral blood. Researchers reportedly found disease-linked clones significantly enriched in matched ankylosing spondylitis synovial fluid. Apparently characteristic of ankylosing spondylitis blood was a TCR beta motif (about eight highly homologous variants).

V is TRBV12-3 or TRBV12-4 and J is TRBJ1-6; 7 bases fit TRBD1. This receptor was taken from a female donor with ankylosing spondylitis or in good health (not recorded which). Sequencing input: blood, either unsorted or a sorted T cell fraction (not recorded which). The CDR3 region is CASSRSGGNSPLHF. Here the CDR3 DNA reads TGTGCCAGCAGTCGATCAGGGGGGAATTCACCCCTCCACTTT.